This paragraph covers one TCR beta chain sequence. Assay used: immunoSEQ multiplex PCR; TCRdb lists only in-frame clones, some missing. The repertoire has around 160,000 clones, more than 80% of them found once; the top ten carry less than 2%. The CDR3 contains 14 residues. The V gene's germline CDR1 is SGHTA and CDR2 FQGNSA. Trimming at V came to 8 bases and at J to 6 bases, leaving 8 bases not matched to a gene. This record belongs to a study of blood T cell repertoires in COVID-19. V gene TRBV7-2 combines with J gene TRBJ1-1; the match to TRBD1 covers 11 bases. The receptor's source is a woman aged 55-69 years with COVID-19, enrolled during active disease. Sample: peripheral blood. The DNA for the CDR3 is TGTGCCAGCGGCGTGGACAGGGGGCTTCCTGAAGCTTTCTTT. It codes for CASGVDRGLPEAFF.